Listed below are T cell receptor beta chains from one sample, sequenced in a study of blood T cell repertoires in COVID-19. The repertoire was sequenced with immunoSEQ multiplex PCR; TCRdb's copy has only in-frame clones and lacks some. The sample shows hundreds of thousands of clones, 83% of them seen only once. Source material: PBMCs or T cells enriched from blood (not recorded which). Receptors originate from a woman aged 50 to 60 who had been exposed to COVID-19. Both conserved end residues are part of each CDR3. D genes are given only for firm matches. Clone size, where shown, is once, few, many, or a class for clones that have expanded.

J,V,size,D,DNA,CDR3
TRBJ1-3,TRBV6-1,.,TRBD1,TGTGCCAGCAGCAGACAGGGCCTCTCTGGAAACACCATATATTTT,CASSRQGLSGNTIYF
TRBJ2-1,TRBV29-1,.,.,TGCAGCGTTGAGGAGGATGAGCAGTTCTTC,CSVEEDEQFF
TRBJ2-3,TRBV20-1,.,.,TGCAGTGCCGAGTTCGGGGGTACGCAGTATTTT,CSAEFGGTQYF
TRBJ2-7,TRBV5-5,.,TRBD2,TGTGCCAGCAGCTTGGCCGGTGGCGGGGGGATCTCCTACGAGCAGTACTTC,CASSLAGGGGISYEQYF
TRBJ1-1,TRBV18,.,.,TGTGCCAGCTCACCATTGGAGGGACGGGGTGAAGCTTTCTTT,CASSPLEGRGEAFF
TRBJ1-2,TRBV19,.,.,TGTGCCAGTAGTATGGGGGCAGGGGCCTATGGCTACACCTTC,CASSMGAGAYGYTF
TRBJ1-5,TRBV30,.,.,TGTGCCTGGTCTGCGGGCCCTAGCAATCAGCCCCAGCATTTT,CAWSAGPSNQPQHF
TRBJ2-3,TRBV4-3,.,.,TGCGCCAGCAGCCAGCAAAGTATAGCAGATACGCAGTATTTT,CASSQQSIADTQYF
TRBJ2-5,TRBV2,.,.,TGTGCCAGCAGTGAGGGGGCCAGGGAGACCCAGTACTTC,CASSEGARETQYF
TRBJ1-1,TRBV27,.,TRBD1,TGTGCCAGCAGCTTGAAGGGGGCGAACACTGAAGCTTTCTTT,CASSLKGANTEAFF
TRBJ2-7,TRBV18,.,TRBD1,TGTGCCAGCTCACCATACGGACAGGGTGGGGGGGAGCAGTACTTC,CASSPYGQGGGEQYF
TRBJ1-6,TRBV9,.,.,TGTGCCAGCAGCGTAGATAGCGATAATTCACCCCTCCACTTT,CASSVDSDNSPLHF
TRBJ1-1,TRBV21-1,.,.,TGTGCCAGCAGCCCTTATAGCAGGGGAATTACTGAAGCTTTCTTT,CASSPYSRGITEAFF
TRBJ1-2,TRBV30,.,.,TGTGCCTTGCGGGGACTTTTCTATGGCTACACCTTC,CALRGLFYGYTF
TRBJ1-3,TRBV29-1,.,.,TGCAGCGTTGAAACAGGTGCAGGTGGAAACACCATATATTTT,CSVETGAGGNTIYF
TRBJ2-1,TRBV6-2/TRBV6-3,.,TRBD2,TGTGCCAGCAGTTACCCCCGACTAGCGGCTGGCAATGAGCAGTTCTTC,CASSYPRLAAGNEQFF
TRBJ2-5,TRBV28,.,.,TGTGCCAGCAGTTCAGGGATGGAGACCCAGTACTTC,CASSSGMETQYF
TRBJ1-1,TRBV2,.,.,TGTGCCAGCAGTCCCTTTCTCCTCGCTTTCTTT,CASSPFLLAFF
TRBJ1-1,TRBV5-1,.,TRBD1,TGCGCCAGCAGCCGTGGGACAGGGGTTGAAGCTTTCTTT,CASSRGTGVEAFF
TRBJ2-3,TRBV5-4,.,TRBD1,TGTGCCAGCAGCTGGGGACAGGGAAGGGCAGATACGCAGTATTTT,CASSWGQGRADTQYF
TRBJ1-1,TRBV7-2,.,TRBD1,TGTGCCAGCAGCACGAACAGGGGCGCTGAAGCTTTCTTT,CASSTNRGAEAFF
TRBJ1-1,TRBV10-3,.,.,TGTGCCATCACCCGTACGAGGAATTCGGACACTGAAGCTTTCTTT,CAITRTRNSDTEAFF
TRBJ1-2,TRBV12-3/TRBV12-4,.,TRBD1,TGTGCCAGCAGCGACAGGGAACTTAGAGGCTACACCTTC,CASSDRELRGYTF
TRBJ2-3,TRBV2,.,.,TGTGCCAGCAGTTCCGGGAAAGCGAGCACAGATACGCAGTATTTT,CASSSGKASTDTQYF
TRBJ2-7,TRBV5-6,.,TRBD2,TGTGCCAGTACGGGGGGGCTAAGATACGAGCAGTACTTC,CASTGGLRYEQYF
TRBJ2-7,TRBV4-3,few,TRBD2,TGCGCCAGCAGCCAATGGACTAGCGACTACGAGCAGTACTTC,CASSQWTSDYEQYF
TRBJ2-1,TRBV7-2,.,.,TGTGCCAGCAGCTTGACGCAGGGTAGGAATGAGCAGTTCTTC,CASSLTQGRNEQFF
TRBJ1-1,TRBV19,.,.,TGTGCCAGTAGTATTGGAGGATATGAAGCTTTCTTT,CASSIGGYEAFF
TRBJ2-7,TRBV19,.,TRBD2,TGTGCCAGTAGTATTTCTAGCGGGGCCTACGAGCAGTACTTC,CASSISSGAYEQYF
TRBJ1-2,TRBV27,.,TRBD1,TGTGCCAGCAGTTTAGGGACAGGGTATGGCTACACCTTC,CASSLGTGYGYTF
TRBJ1-6,TRBV5-1,.,TRBD1,TGCGCCAGCAGCGGGGGACAGCAGAATAATTCACCCCTCCACTTT,CASSGGQQNNSPLHF
TRBJ2-2,TRBV19,.,.,TGTGCCAGTAGAGGGGCTACGAACACCGGGGAGCTGTTTTTT,CASRGATNTGELFF
TRBJ1-4,TRBV7-2,once,.,TGTGCCAGCAGCTCCGGGACAAATGGTGAAAAACTGTTTTTT,CASSSGTNGEKLFF